This T cell receptor (beta chain) was retrieved from a study of OX40 agonist ivuxolimab in advanced cancers. With regard to the full study: Ivuxolimab was an agonistic, fully human IgG2 monoclonal antibody directed against OX40 (CD134), a costimulatory receptor. Intravenous ivuxolimab was administered to patients every 2 weeks at six dose levels: 0.01, 0.1, 0.3, 1.5, 3 and 10 mg/kg. Of the roughly 52 dose-escalation patients, hepatocellular carcinoma was present in approximately 20, melanoma in approximately 15, renal cell carcinoma in 9 and head and neck cancer in 9. In the dose-escalation cohort, about four fifths of patients were male, and the mean age was 60 years with a range of about 20 to 80. Patients were allowed to have had prior anti-PD-1, anti-PD-L1 or anti-CTLA-4 therapy, and 40% of the dose-escalation patients had been treated with checkpoint inhibitors. Three dose-escalation patients achieved partial responses, one with hepatocellular carcinoma and two with cutaneous melanoma. The point of sequencing TCRbeta in the periphery was to test whether ivuxolimab changed TCR sequence diversity and drove clonal T-cell expansion. The paper describes the monotherapy dose-escalation part (N of about 54 patients) of the phase I trial of ivuxolimab. General conclusions and limits of the study: Antigen specificity was not determined for the clonally expanded peripheral T cells. At doses of 0.1 to 3.0 mg/kg, clonal expansion of both CD4+ and CD8+ blood T cells was observed from baseline to week 6. After ivuxolimab, more expanded clones were found on average in CD8+ T cells than in CD4+ T cells. Partial responders in the 0.1-3.0 mg/kg groups had among the lowest normalized peripheral clonal expansion, especially among CD8+ T cells. Low levels of normalized T-cell clonal expansion were also seen in some nonresponding patients.

Concerning this clone: Its antigen specificity is not known. Base qualities are not provided; no much larger clone lies one nucleotide away.

Patients with autoimmune disease history or receiving systemic immunosuppression were excluded from the trial. Peripheral blood for TCR sequencing was collected from all dose cohorts at baseline, on cycle 4 day 1, and on cycle 7 day 1. The samples were drawn from a first-in-human, open-label, multicenter phase I dose-escalation trial of ivuxolimab. The trial enrolled adults with locally advanced or metastatic head and neck squamous cell, hepatocellular, melanoma or renal cell carcinoma. Before TCR sequencing, CD4+ and CD8+ T cells were separately sorted from peripheral blood. Genomic DNA was extracted from sorted cells for sequencing of the TCRbeta CDR3 region. TCRbeta CDR3 regions were sequenced using the immunoSEQ Assay. TCRdb stores this immuneACCESS table with in-frame sequences only. Part of the clones is absent; in the studies checked, under half of the shortfall reflects unresolved V genes, and no reason is known for the rest. The sample contains about 58,000 clones, around four fifths of them found a single time. Clones ranked in the top ten supply 3% to 4% of the sample.

Trimming removed 4 bases from V and 1 base from J; the gene matches leave 8 bases unexplained. Reading the germline V gene gives CDR1 SGHVS and CDR2 FNYEAQ. There are 17 amino acids in the CDR3, from cysteine to phenylalanine inclusive. Kept here is only the CDR3 DNA, which spans 51 bases and is read in frame from base 1. The rearranged chain carries TRBV7-6 and TRBJ1-5, with TRBD1 matching 9 junction bases. The sequence derives from an adult with an advanced solid tumor such as melanoma, head and neck, liver or kidney cancer. Sequencing was performed on CD4+ or CD8+ T cells sorted from blood, taken in a trial of the OX40 agonist ivuxolimab. The DNA sequence is given as TGTGCCAGCAGCTCCGGGACAGGGATGAACAGCAATCAGCCCCAGCATTTT. Translation gives CASSSGTGMNSNQPQHF.